Listed here is a single T cell receptor (beta chain). This sample is drawn from a study of blood T cell repertoires in COVID-19. Turning to the study itself: Some COVID-19 samples were acute and others convalescent; all came from the United States, Italy and Spain. From T cells, B-cell-depleted T cells, or PBMCs came the material, which was cDNA or gDNA.

Germline loops: CDR1 MNHEY, CDR2 SVGEGT. The CDR3 totals 14 residues. V lost 2 bases, J lost 8 bases, and 6 bases stayed unmatched. In the original workflow: Amplification with reference gene primers provided the estimates of nucleated cell counts. Method: immunoSEQ multiplex PCR; TCRdb's copy keeps in-frame clones and lacks some. V and J calls and clone size are those listed in that table; D and trimming were worked out from the DNA. The sample has 280,000 or so clones, over 75% seen once. The rearrangement joins TRBV6-2 or TRBV6-3 to TRBJ1-2; 9 positions match TRBD1. The sequence derives from a woman aged 60 to 75 with acute or convalescent COVID-19. Input material: peripheral blood. CDR3 loop: CASSYVDRGSGYTF. CDR3 nucleotide sequence: TGTGCCAGCAGTTACGTTGACAGGGGGAGCGGCTACACCTTC.